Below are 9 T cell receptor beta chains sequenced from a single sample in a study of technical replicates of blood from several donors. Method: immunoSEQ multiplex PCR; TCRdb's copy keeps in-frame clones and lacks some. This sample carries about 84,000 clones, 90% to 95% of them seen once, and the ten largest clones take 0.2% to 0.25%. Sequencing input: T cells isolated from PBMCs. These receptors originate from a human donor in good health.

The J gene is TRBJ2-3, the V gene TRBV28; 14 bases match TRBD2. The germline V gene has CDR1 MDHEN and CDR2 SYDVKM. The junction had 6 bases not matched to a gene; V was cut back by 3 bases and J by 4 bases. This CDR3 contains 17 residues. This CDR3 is CASSFRTSGRRSDTQYF. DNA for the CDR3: TGTGCCAGCAGTTTCAGGACTAGCGGGAGGAGGTCAGATACGCAGTATTTT.

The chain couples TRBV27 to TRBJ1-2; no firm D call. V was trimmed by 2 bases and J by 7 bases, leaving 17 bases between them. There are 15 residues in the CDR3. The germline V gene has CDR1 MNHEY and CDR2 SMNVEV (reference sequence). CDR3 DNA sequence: TGTGCCAGCAGTTTAGGGCCGGACCTCGGGATTGGCTACACCTTC. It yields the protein CASSLGPDLGIGYTF.

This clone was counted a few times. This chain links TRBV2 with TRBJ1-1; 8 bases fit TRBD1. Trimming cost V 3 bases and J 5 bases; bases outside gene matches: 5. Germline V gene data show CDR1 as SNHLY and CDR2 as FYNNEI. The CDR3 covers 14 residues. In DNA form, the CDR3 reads TGTGCCAGCAGTGAGCAGGGGGCTTATACTGAAGCTTTCTTT. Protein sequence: CASSEQGAYTEAFF. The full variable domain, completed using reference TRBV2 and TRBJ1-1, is EPEVTQTPSHQVTQMGQEVILRCVPISNHLYFYWYRQILGQKVEFLVSFYNNEISEKSEIFDDQFSVERPDGSNFTLKIRSTKLEDSAMYFCASSEQGAYTEAFFGQGTRLTVV.

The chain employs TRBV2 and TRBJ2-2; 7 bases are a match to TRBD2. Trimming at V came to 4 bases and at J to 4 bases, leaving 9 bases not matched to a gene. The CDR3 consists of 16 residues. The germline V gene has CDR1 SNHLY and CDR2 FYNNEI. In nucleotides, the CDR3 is TGTGCCAGCAGTGCTAGAACGACTAGCACCACCGGGGAGCTGTTTTTT. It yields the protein CASSARTTSTTGELFF.

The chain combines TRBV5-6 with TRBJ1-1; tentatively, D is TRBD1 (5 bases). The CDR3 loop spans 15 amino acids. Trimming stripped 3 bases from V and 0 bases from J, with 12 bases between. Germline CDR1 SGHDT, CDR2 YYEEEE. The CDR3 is CASSSRGDLNTEAFF. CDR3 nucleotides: TGTGCCAGCAGCTCGCGGGGGGACTTGAACACTGAAGCTTTCTTT.

CDR3 loop: CASSQGSSGSETQYF. CDR3 bases: TGTGCCAGTAGCCAGGGTTCTAGCGGGAGTGAGACCCAGTACTTC. This chain links TRBV19 with TRBJ2-5; 10 bases fit TRBD2. Germline assignment: CDR1 LNHDA and CDR2 SQIVND (reference sequence). The CDR3 is 15 amino acids. Unmatched junction bases numbered 9, after V lost 6 bases and J lost 5 bases.

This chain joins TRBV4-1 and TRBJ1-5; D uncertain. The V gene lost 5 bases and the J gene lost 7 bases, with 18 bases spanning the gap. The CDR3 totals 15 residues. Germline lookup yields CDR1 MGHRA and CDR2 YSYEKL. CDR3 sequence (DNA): TGCGCCAGCAGCTTCGACGCGGGAAGAGGCCAGCCCCAGCATTTT. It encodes CASSFDAGRGQPQHF.

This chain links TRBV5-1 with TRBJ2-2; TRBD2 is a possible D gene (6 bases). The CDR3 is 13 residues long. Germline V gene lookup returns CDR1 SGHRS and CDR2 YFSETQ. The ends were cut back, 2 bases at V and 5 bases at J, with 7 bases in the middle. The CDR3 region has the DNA TGCGCCAGCAGCTTCGGGAGAACCGGGGAGCTGTTTTTT. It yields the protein CASSFGRTGELFF.

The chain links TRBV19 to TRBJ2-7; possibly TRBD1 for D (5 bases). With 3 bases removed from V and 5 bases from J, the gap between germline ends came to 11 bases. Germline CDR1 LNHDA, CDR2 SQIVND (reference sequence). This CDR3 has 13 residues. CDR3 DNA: TGTGCCAGTAGTATCTCACAAGGGGACGAGCAGTACTTC. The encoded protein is CASSISQGDEQYF.